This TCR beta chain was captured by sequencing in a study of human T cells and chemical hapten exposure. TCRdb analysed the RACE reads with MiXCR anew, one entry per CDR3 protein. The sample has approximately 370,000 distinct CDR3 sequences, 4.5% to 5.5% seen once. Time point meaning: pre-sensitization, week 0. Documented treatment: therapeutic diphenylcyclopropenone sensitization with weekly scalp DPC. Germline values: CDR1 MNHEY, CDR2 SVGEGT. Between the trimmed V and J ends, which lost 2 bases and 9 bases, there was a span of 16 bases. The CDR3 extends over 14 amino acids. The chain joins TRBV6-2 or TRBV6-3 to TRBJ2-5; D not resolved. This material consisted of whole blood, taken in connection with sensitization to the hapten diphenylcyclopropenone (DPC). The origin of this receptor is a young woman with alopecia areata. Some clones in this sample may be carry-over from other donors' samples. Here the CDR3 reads CASSYQAEPSSQYF. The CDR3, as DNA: TGTGCCAGCAGTTACCAGGCCGAACCTTCCTCCCAGTACTTC.